This T cell receptor (beta chain) was captured in a study of CD8 T cells in ankylosing spondylitis. Study-wide points: Characteristic of ankylosing spondylitis blood, it appeared, was a TCR beta motif comprising fewer than 10 highly homologous variants.

TCRdb re-called the 5' RACE reads through MiXCR, storing one row per CDR3 protein. The data contain around 890,000 distinct CDR3 sequences, approximately 10% of them singletons. Germline V lookup: CDR1 SGHRS, CDR2 YFSETQ. Trimming left V 5 bases short and J 0 bases short, with 8 bases between. The CDR3 has 14 residues. This clonotype has just a few counts. Its antigen is as yet unknown. This receptor was obtained from a male donor with ankylosing spondylitis. This chain links TRBV5-1 with TRBJ1-4, with D unresolved. The sample was blood, either unsorted or a sorted T cell fraction (not recorded which). Here the CDR3 reads CASRRTSTNEKLFF. The CDR3 DNA reads as TGCGCCAGCAGACGGACCTCAACTAATGAAAAACTGTTTTTT. The full variable domain, with the rest looked up from reference TRBV5-1 and TRBJ1-4, is KAGVTQTPRYLIKTRGQQVTLSCSPISGHRSVSWYQQTPGQGLQFLFEYFSETQRNKGNFPGRFSGRQFSNSRSEMNVSTLELGDSALYLCASRRTSTNEKLFFGSGTQLSVL.